This T cell receptor (beta chain) was recorded in a study of immune heterogeneity within non-small cell lung tumors. Study-level information: Several squamous cell carcinomas, around ten non-squamous carcinomas and 1 not otherwise specified made up the tumors.

This clonotype is large in the sample. Antigen unknown. Genomic DNA from bulk tumor acted as the template, and about 600 ng was loaded per sample. Taken during surgery, several biopsies per primary tumor were spaced as far apart as possible within the tumor mass. Samples came from untreated patients having curative surgery for newly diagnosed non-small cell lung cancer. Study donors were patients with a new diagnosis of non-small cell lung cancer who underwent surgery with curative intent. For the TCR beta CDR3, multiplex PCR with 32 V and 13 J primers performed the amplification. TCRdb called the multiplex PCR reads again in MiXCR, with one record for every CDR3 protein. The sample records 4,000 to 5,500 distinct CDR3 sequences, around 24% being singletons. The V gene's germline CDR1 is MNHNS and CDR2 SASEGT. This CDR3 is 17 amino acids long. Trimming shortened V by 0 bases and J by 4 bases, and 16 bases separated the two germline ends.

Findings and caveats of the study: Correlation analysis showed that local T-cell clonality was moderately but significantly associated with local tumor mutational burden (R 0.3 to 0.4). Each patient's tumor sites shared recurring identical dominant CDR3 beta clonotypes, and individual sites also carried their own high-frequency clones.

The V and J genes are TRBV6-1 and TRBJ1-3, with D unclear. The specimen was lung tumor tissue. This receptor was taken from a man aged 50 to 60 with non-small cell lung cancer. The CDR3 nucleotides read TGTGCCAGCAGTGAAGCTGTAGGAGGGCCCGGCGGAAACACCATATATTTT. Translation: CASSEAVGGPGGNTIYF.